The 11 T cell receptor beta chains given below trace back to one sample, sequenced in a study of stem cell transplantation in POMP-related autoinflammatory disease. Clones were sequenced by immunoSEQ multiplex PCR, and TCRdb holds only the in-frame ones, with some missing. The data contain some 29,000 clones, almost 90% of them singletons. The material sequenced was CD4+ T cells from PBMCs, taken before stem cell transplantation. The receptors were gathered from a human donor with POMP-related autoinflammation and immune dysregulation (PRAID).

The chain couples TRBV27 to TRBJ2-3; TRBD2 might be the D (5 bases). Germline-derived CDR1 and CDR2 are MNHEY and SMNVEV (reference sequence). V lost 5 bases to trimming and J lost 1 base, with 10 bases between them. The CDR3 runs 14 residues. The CDR3 DNA is TGTGCCAGCAGTAAGGAGCGGCGCACAGATACGCAGTATTTT. As protein: CASSKERRTDTQYF.

This clone was counted between two and nine times. V and J are TRBV2 and TRBJ1-1, with TRBD1 matching 7 bases. V lost 5 bases to trimming and J lost 5 bases; unmatched junction nucleotides: 8. CDR3 size: 14 residues. Germline V lookup: CDR1 SNHLY, CDR2 FYNNEI. This CDR3 reads CASSSDRVGTEAFF. CDR3 DNA: TGTGCCAGCAGTTCCGACAGGGTGGGAACTGAAGCTTTCTTT. The full variable domain, with the rest looked up from reference TRBV2 and TRBJ1-1, is EPEVTQTPSHQVTQMGQEVILRCVPISNHLYFYWYRQILGQKVEFLVSFYNNEISEKSEIFDDQFSVERPDGSNFTLKIRSTKLEDSAMYFCASSSDRVGTEAFFGQGTRLTVV.

The chain has TRBV5-1 and TRBJ1-4; 7 positions match TRBD1. Germline V gene data show CDR1 as SGHRS and CDR2 as YFSETQ. The CDR3 has 14 residues. The V gene end was trimmed by 4 bases and the J gene end by 6 bases; junction bases not matched to a gene: 6. This chain's CDR3 is CASSPQGFYEKLFF. The CDR3 region has the DNA TGCGCCAGCAGCCCACAGGGGTTTTATGAAAAACTGTTTTTT.

The table lists this clone with a count of one. The chain is built from TRBV27 and TRBJ2-6; 7 bases align to TRBD2. Germline values: CDR1 MNHEY, CDR2 SMNVEV (reference sequence). J was trimmed by 3 bases and V by 5 bases; bases with no gene match: 4. CDR3 size: 15 residues. CDR3: CASSQRGDGANVLTF. The CDR3 nucleotides read TGTGCCAGCAGTCAACGGGGGGATGGGGCCAACGTCCTGACTTTC.

The chain links TRBV2 to TRBJ2-3; 11 bases line up with TRBD2. V was clipped by 4 bases and J by 6 bases; unmatched bases: 9. CDR3 length equals 16 residues. In germline, CDR1 is SNHLY, CDR2 FYNNEI. CDR3 sequence (DNA): TGTGCCAGCAGTGGTAGGACTAGCGGGTTGGGGGATACGCAGTATTTT. Protein product: CASSGRTSGLGDTQYF.

This clone was seen just once. The rearrangement links TRBV21-1 to TRBJ2-7; the table's D call, TRBD2, has no DNA check behind it. TRBV21-1 is a pseudogene locus. The CDR3 covers 12 residues. The CDR3 loop reads CASSPSSYEQYF. The CDR3 nucleotides read TGTGCCAGCAGCCCGAGCTCCTACGAGCAGTACTTC.

Only a few counts were recorded for this clone. CDR3 sequence (DNA): TGCGCCAGCAGCTTGGTTGGGGACAGCTCCTCTGGGGCCAACGTCCTGACTTTC. It encodes CASSLVGDSSSGANVLTF. V usage is TRBV5-1 and J usage is TRBJ2-6; 7 bases align to TRBD1. This CDR3 has 18 amino acids. J gave up 0 bases and V 0 bases, and 6 bases lay outside the gene matches. The germline V gene encodes CDR1 SGHRS and CDR2 YFSETQ.

The chain uses TRBV4-1 and TRBJ2-3; D remains unclear. The CDR3 has 17 residues. Per the germline V gene, CDR1 is MGHRA and CDR2 is YSYEKL. The V end was cut by 4 bases, the J end by 3 bases, with 20 bases between. CDR3 nucleotides: TGCGCCAGCAGCCTCCTAAGAACAGAAAAAGGAACAGATACGCAGTATTTT. Translation: CASSLLRTEKGTDTQYF.

The chain carries TRBV7-2 and TRBJ1-6; 7 bases align to TRBD1. Losses at the gene ends were 3 bases for V and 1 base for J; bases not matched to a gene: 6. The CDR3 loop spans 17 amino acids. CDR1 is SGHTA, CDR2 FQGNSA, per germline. CDR3 nucleotides: TGTGCCAGCAGCTTCCCCAGGGGGGAGTCCTATAATTCACCCCTCCACTTT. Amino acid sequence: CASSFPRGESYNSPLHF.

For the CDR3, the DNA is TGTGCCAGCAGTTACGTGCAGGAGATGAACACTGAAGCTTTCTTT. Encoded protein: CASSYVQEMNTEAFF. The rearrangement links TRBV6-6 to TRBJ1-1; D call uncertain. Germline assignment: CDR1 MNHNY and CDR2 SVGAGI (reference sequence). The CDR3 length is 15 residues. V lost 2 bases to trimming and J lost 0 bases, with 10 bases between them.

V and J are TRBV14 and TRBJ2-3; 11 bases map to TRBD2. The CDR3 sequence is 16 residues long. Germline trimming cut 4 bases from V and 0 bases from J; bases unmatched to any gene: 3. Germline V lookup: CDR1 SGHDN, CDR2 FVKESK. The chain's CDR3 is CASSPIAGGSTDTQYF. CDR3 DNA sequence: TGTGCCAGCAGCCCCATAGCGGGAGGGAGCACAGATACGCAGTATTTT. Complete variable domain (other parts from reference TRBV14 and TRBJ2-3): EAGVTQFPSHSVIEKGQTVTLRCDPISGHDNLYWYRRVMGKEIKFLLHFVKESKQDESGMPNNRFLAERTGGTYSTLKVQPAELEDSGVYFCASSPIAGGSTDTQYFGPGTRLTVL.